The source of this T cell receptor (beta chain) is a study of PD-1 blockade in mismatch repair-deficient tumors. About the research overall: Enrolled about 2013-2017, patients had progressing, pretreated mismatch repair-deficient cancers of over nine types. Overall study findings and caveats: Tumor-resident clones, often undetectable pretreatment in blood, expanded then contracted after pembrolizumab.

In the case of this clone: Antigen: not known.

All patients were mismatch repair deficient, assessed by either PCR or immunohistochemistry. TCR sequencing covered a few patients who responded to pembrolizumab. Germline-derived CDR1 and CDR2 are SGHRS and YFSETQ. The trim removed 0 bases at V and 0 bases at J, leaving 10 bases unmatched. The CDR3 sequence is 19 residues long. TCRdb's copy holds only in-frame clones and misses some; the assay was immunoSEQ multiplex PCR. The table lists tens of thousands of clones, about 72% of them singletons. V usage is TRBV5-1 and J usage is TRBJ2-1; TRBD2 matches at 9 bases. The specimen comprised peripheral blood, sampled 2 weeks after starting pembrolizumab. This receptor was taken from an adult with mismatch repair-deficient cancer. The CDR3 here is CASSLGWGSGGSSYNEQFF. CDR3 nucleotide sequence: TGCGCCAGCAGCTTGGGTTGGGGTAGCGGGGGAAGCTCCTACAATGAGCAGTTCTTC.